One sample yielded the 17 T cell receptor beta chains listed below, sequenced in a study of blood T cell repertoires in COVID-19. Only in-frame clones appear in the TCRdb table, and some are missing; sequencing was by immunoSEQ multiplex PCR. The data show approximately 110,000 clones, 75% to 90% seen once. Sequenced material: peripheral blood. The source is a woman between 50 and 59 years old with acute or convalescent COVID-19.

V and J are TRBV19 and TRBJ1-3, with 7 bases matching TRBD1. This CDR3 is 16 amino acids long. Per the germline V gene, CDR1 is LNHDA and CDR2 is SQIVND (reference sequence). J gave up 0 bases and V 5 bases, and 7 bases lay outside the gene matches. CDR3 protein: CASSAGGQISGNTIYF. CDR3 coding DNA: TGTGCCAGTAGTGCCGGGGGACAGATCTCTGGAAACACCATATATTTT.

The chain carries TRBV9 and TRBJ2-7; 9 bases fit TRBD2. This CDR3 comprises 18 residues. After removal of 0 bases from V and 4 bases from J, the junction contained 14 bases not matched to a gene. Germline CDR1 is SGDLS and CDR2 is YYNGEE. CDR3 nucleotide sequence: TGTGCCAGCAGCGTAGGTCCTAGCGGGATTTCGTATGAGTACGAGCAGTACTTC. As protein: CASSVGPSGISYEYEQYF.

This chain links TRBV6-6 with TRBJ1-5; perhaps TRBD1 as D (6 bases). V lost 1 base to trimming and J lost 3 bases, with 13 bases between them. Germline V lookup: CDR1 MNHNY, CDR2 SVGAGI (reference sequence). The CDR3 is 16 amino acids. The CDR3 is CASSYFRTAVNQPQHF. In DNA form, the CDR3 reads TGTGCCAGCAGTTACTTTCGGACAGCGGTCAATCAGCCCCAGCATTTT.

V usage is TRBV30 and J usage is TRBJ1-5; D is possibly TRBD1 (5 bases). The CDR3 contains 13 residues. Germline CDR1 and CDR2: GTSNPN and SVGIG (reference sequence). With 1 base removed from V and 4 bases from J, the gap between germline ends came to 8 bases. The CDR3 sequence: CAWSGGGNQPQHF. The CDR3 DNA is TGTGCCTGGAGTGGGGGGGGGAATCAGCCCCAGCATTTT.

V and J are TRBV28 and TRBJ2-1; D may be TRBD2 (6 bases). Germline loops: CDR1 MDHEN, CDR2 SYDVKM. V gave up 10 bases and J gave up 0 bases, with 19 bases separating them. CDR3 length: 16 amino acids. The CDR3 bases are TGTGCCAACGCCCCGGTGCGGGGAAGCTCCTACAATGAGCAGTTCTTC. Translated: CANAPVRGSSYNEQFF.

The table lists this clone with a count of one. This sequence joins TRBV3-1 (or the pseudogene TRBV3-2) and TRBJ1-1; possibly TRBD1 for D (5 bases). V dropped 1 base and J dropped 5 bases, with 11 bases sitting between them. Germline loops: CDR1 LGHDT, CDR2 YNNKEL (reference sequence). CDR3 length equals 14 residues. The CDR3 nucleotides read TGTGCCAGCAGCCAAGGGGTTGGGGGGACTGAAGCTTTCTTT. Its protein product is CASSQGVGGTEAFF.

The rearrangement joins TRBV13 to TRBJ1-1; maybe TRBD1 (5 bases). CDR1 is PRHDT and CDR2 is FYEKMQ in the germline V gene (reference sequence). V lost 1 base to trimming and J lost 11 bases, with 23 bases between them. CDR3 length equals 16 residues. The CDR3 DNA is TGTGCCAGCAGCTTAGAGACAGTCTCCACCACCGACCGGGCTTTCTTT. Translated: CASSLETVSTTDRAFF.

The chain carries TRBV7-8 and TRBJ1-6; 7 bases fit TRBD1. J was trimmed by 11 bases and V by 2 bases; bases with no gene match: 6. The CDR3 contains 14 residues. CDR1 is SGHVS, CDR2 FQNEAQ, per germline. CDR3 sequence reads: CASSLNRGDTPLHF. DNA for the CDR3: TGTGCCAGCAGCTTAAACAGGGGTGACACACCCCTCCACTTT.

This CDR3 is CASSQGTGDYEQYF. CDR3 sequence (DNA): TGTGCCAGCAGCCAGGGTACAGGGGACTACGAGCAGTACTTC. The J gene is TRBJ2-7, the V gene TRBV4-2, with 7 bases identical to TRBD1. In germline, CDR1 is LGHNA, CDR2 YNFKEQ. The CDR3 runs 14 residues. V lost 3 bases to trimming and J lost 3 bases; unmatched junction nucleotides: 5.

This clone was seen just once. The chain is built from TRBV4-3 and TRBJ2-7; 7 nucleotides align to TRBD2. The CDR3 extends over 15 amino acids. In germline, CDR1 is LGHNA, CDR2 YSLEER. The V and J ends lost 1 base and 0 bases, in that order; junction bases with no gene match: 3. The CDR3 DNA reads TGCGCCAGCAGCCAAGGGGGGGGAAGCTCCTACGAGCAGTACTTC. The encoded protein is CASSQGGGSSYEQYF.

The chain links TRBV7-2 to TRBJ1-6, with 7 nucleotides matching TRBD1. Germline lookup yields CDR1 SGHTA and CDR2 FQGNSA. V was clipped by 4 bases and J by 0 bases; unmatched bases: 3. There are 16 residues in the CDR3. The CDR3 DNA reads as TGTGCCAGCAGCTCGGGACAGAGCTCCTATAATTCACCCCTCCACTTT. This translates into CASSSGQSSYNSPLHF.

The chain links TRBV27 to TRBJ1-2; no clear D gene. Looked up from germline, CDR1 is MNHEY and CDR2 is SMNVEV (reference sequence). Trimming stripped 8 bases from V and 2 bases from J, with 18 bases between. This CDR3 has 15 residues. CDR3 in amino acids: CASVGRNRENYGYTF. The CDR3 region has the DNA TGTGCCAGCGTTGGTCGGAACAGAGAGAACTATGGCTACACCTTC.

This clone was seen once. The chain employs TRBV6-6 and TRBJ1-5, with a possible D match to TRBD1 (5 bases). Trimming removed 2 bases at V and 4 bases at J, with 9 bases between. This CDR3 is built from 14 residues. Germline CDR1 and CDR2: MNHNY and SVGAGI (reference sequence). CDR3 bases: TGTGCCAGCAGTTACACCGACAGAAATCAGCCCCAGCATTTT. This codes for CASSYTDRNQPQHF.

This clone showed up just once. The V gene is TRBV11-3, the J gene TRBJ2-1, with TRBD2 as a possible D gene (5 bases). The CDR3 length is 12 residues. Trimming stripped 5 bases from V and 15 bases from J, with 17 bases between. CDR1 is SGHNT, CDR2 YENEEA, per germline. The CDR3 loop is CASSPDGEQRFF. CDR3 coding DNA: TGTGCCAGCAGCCCAGACGGGGAGCAGAGGTTCTTC.

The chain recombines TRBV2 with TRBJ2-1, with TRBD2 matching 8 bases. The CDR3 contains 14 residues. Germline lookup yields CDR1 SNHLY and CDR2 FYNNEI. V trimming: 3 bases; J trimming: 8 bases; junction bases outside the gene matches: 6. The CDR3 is CASSDEREKDEQFF. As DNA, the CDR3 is TGTGCCAGCAGTGACGAGCGGGAGAAGGATGAGCAGTTCTTC.

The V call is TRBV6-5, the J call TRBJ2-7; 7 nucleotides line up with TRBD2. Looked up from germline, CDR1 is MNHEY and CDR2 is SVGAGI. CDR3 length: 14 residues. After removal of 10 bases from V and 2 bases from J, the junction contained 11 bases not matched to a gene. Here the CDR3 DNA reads TGTGCCACCCACCAAGGGAGGGAGGCCTACGAGCAGTACTTC. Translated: CATHQGREAYEQYF.

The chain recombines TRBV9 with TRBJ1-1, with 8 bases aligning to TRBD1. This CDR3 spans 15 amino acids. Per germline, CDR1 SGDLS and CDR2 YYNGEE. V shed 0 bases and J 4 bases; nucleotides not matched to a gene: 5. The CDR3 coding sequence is TGTGCCAGCAGCGTAGCTACAGGGGGGGGCACTGAAGCTTTCTTT. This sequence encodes CASSVATGGGTEAFF.